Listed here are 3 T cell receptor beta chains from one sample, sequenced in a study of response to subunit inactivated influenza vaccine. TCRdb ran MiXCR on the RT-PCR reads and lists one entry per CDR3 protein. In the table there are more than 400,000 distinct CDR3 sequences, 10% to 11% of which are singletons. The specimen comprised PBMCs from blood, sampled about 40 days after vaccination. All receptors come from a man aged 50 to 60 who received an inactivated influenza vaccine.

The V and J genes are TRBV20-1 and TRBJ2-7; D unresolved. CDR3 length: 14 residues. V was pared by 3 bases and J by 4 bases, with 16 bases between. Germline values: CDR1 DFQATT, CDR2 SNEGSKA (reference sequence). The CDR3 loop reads CSASRENRAYEQYF. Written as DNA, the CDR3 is TGCAGTGCTAGTCGTGAGAATCGGGCTTACGAGCAGTACTTC.

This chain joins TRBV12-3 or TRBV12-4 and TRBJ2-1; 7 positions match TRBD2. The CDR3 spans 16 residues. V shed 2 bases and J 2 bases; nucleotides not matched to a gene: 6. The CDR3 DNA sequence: TGTGCCAGCAGTTTAACTGCTAGCGGACCCTACAATGAGCAGTTCTTC. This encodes CASSLTASGPYNEQFF.

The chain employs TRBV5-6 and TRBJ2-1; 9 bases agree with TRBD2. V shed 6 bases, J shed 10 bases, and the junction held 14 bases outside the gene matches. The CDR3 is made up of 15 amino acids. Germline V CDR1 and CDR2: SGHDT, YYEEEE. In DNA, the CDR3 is TGTGCCAGCATAAACGGGGGACTAGCTATTAACGAGCAGTTCTTC. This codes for CASINGGLAINEQFF.